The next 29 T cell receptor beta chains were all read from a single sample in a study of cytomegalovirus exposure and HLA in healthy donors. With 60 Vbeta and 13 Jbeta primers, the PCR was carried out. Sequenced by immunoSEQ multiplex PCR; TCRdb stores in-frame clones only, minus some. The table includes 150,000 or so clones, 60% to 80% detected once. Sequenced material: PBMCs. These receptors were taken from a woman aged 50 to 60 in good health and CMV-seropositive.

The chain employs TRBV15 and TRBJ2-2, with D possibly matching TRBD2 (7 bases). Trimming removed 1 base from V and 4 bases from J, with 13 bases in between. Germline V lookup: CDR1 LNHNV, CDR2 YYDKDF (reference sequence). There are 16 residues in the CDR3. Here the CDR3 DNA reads TGTGCCACCAGCAGAGCTAGGGGGGGGGCCACCGGGGAGCTGTTTTTT. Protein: CATSRARGGATGELFF.

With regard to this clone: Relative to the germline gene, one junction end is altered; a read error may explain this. CDR3 protein: CAGSPSPTEEAFF. The CDR3 DNA follows: TGTGCCGGCAGCCCCTCCCCAACTGAAGAAGCTTTCTTT. The V call is TRBV5-4, the J call TRBJ1-1; D is unclear. Germline V gives CDR1 SGHNT, CDR2 YYREEE (reference sequence). This CDR3 spans 13 amino acids.

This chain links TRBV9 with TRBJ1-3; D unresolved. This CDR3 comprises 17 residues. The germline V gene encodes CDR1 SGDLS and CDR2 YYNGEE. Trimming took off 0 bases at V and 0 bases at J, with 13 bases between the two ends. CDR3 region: CASSVGPGLGSGNTIYF. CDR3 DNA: TGTGCCAGCAGCGTAGGTCCCGGACTTGGCTCTGGAAACACCATATATTTT.

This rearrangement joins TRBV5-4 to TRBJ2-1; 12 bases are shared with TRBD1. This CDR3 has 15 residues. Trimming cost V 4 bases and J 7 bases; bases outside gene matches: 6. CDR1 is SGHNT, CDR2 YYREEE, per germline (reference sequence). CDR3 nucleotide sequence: TGTGCCAGCAGCGCGGGACAGGGGGCTGGAAATGAGCAGTTCTTC. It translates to CASSAGQGAGNEQFF.

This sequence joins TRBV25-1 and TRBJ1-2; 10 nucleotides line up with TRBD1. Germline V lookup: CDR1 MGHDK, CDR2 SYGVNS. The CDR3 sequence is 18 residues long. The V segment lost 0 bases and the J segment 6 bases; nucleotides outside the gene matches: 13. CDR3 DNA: TGTGCCAGCAGTGAATATCTTGCGACAGGGGGCGTATTGGATGGCTACACCTTC. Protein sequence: CASSEYLATGGVLDGYTF.

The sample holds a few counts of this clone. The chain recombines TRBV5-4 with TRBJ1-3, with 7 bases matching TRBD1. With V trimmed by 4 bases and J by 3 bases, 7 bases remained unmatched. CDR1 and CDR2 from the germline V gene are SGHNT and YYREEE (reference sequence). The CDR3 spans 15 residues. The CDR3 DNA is TGTGCCAGCAGCGTTGACAGGGTTGGTGGAAACACCATATATTTT. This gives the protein CASSVDRVGGNTIYF.

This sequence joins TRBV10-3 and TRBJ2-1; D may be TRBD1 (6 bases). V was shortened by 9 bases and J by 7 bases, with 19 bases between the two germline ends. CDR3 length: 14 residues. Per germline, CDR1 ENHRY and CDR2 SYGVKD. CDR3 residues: CAIARDTGRNEQFF. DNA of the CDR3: TGTGCCATTGCCCGGGACACGGGCAGGAATGAGCAGTTCTTC.

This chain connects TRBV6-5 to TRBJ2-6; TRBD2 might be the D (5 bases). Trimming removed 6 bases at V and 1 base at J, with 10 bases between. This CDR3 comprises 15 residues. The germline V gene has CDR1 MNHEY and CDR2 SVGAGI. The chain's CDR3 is CASSPWTSGANVLTF. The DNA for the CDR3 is TGTGCCAGCAGCCCCTGGACTTCTGGGGCCAACGTCCTGACTTTC.

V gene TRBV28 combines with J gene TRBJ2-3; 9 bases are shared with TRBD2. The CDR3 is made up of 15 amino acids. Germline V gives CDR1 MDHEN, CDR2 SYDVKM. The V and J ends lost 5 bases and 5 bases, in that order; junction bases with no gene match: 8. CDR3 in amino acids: CASSKLSGGGDTQYF. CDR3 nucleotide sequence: TGTGCCAGCAGTAAACTTAGCGGGGGCGGAGATACGCAGTATTTT.

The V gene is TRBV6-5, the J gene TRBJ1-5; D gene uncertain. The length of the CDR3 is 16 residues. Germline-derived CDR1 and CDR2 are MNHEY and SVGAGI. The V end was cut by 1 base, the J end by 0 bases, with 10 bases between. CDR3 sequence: CASSYFVTNSNQPQHF. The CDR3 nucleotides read TGTGCCAGCAGTTACTTTGTGACAAATAGCAATCAGCCCCAGCATTTT.

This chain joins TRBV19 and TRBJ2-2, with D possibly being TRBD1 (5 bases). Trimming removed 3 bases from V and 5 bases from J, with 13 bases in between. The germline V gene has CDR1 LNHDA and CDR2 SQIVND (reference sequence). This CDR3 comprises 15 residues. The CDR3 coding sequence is TGTGCCAGTAGTATTCACCCCAGGGTAACCGGGGAGCTGTTTTTT. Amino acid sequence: CASSIHPRVTGELFF.

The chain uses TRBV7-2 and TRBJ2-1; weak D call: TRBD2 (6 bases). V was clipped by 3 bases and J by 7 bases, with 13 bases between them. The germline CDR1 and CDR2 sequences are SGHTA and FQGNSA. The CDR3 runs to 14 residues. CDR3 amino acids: CASSFAPGGNEQFF. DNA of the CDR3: TGTGCCAGCAGCTTCGCCCCTGGAGGGAATGAGCAGTTCTTC.

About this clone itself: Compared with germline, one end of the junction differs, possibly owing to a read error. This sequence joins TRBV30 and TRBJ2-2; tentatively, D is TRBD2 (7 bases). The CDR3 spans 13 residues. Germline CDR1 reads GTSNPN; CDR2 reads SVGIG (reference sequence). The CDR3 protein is CAWSVLRGGGLFF. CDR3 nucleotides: TGTGCCTGGAGTGTACTACGGGGAGGGGGGCTGTTTTTT.

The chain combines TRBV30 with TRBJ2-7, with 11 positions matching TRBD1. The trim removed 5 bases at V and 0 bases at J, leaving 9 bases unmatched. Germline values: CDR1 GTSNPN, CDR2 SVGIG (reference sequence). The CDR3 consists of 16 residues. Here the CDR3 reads CAWDFPGTGGSYEQYF. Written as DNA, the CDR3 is TGTGCCTGGGACTTCCCCGGGACAGGGGGCTCCTACGAGCAGTACTTC.

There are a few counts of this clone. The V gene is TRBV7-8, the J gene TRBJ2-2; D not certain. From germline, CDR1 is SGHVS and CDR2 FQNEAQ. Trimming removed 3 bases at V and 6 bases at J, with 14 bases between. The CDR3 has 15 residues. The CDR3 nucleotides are TGTGCCAGCAGCTTGGTGGCGGCTGGGTCCGGGGAGCTGTTTTTT. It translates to CASSLVAAGSGELFF.

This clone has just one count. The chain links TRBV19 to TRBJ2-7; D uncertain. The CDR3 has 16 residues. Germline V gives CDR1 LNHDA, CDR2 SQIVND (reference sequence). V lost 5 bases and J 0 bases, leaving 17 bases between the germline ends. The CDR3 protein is CASSASTGISSYEQYF. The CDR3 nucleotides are TGTGCCAGTAGTGCCTCCACGGGTATTAGCTCCTACGAGCAGTACTTC.

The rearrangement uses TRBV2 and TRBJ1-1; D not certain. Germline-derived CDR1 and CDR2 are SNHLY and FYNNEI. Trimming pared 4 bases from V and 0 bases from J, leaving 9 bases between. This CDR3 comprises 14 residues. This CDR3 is CASSVEGLNTEAFF. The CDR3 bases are TGTGCCAGCAGTGTCGAGGGCTTGAACACTGAAGCTTTCTTT. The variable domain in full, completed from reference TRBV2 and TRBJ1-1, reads EPEVTQTPSHQVTQMGQEVILRCVPISNHLYFYWYRQILGQKVEFLVSFYNNEISEKSEIFDDQFSVERPDGSNFTLKIRSTKLEDSAMYFCASSVEGLNTEAFFGQGTRLTVV.

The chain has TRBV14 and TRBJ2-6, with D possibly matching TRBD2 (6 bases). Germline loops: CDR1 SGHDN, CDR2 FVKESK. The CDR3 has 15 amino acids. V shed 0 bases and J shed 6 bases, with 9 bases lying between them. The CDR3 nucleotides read TGTGCCAGCAGCCAAGATGGAGGGGCGGCCAACGTCCTGACTTTC. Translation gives CASSQDGGAANVLTF.

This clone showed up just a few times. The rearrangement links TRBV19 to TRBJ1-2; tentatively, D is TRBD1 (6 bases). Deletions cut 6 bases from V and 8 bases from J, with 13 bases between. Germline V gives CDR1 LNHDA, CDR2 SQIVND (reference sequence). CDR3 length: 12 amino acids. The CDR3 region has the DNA TGTGCCAGTAGGTCAGGGGTTGGGGGCTACACCTTC. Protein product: CASRSGVGGYTF.

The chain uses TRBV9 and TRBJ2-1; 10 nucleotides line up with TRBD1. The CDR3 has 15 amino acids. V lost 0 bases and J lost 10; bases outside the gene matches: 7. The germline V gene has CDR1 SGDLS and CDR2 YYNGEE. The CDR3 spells CASSVDFGTGAEQFF. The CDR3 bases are TGTGCCAGCAGCGTAGATTTTGGGACAGGGGCCGAGCAGTTCTTC.

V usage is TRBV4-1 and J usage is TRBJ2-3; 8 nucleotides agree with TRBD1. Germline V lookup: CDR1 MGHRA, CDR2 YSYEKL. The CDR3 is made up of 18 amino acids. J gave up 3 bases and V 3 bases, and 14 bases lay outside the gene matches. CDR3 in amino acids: CASSHPFYDRGETDTQYF. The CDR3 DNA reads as TGCGCCAGCAGCCATCCATTCTACGACAGGGGTGAAACAGATACGCAGTATTTT.

The CDR3 sequence is CASSLTEPTGPSGNTIYF. As DNA, the CDR3 is TGTGCCAGCAGTTTGACCGAACCGACAGGCCCCTCTGGAAACACCATATATTTT. The chain has TRBV27 and TRBJ1-3; the D gene is possibly TRBD1 (6 bases). The CDR3 is 18 amino acids. Deletions cut 3 bases from V and 0 bases from J, with 18 bases between. Germline-derived CDR1 and CDR2 are MNHEY and SMNVEV (reference sequence).

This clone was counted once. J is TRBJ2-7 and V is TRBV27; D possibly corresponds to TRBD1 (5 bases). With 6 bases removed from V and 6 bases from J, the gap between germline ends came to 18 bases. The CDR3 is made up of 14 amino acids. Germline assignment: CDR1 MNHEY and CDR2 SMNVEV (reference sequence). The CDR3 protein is CASRSQGYVGEQYF. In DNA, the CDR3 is TGTGCCAGCAGATCCCAGGGTTACGTAGGCGAGCAGTACTTC.

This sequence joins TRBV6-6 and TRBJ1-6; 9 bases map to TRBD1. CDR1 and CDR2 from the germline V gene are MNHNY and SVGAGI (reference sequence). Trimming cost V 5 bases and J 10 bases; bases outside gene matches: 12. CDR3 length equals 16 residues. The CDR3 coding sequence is TGTGCCAGCAGTGTTGGACAGGGGAAGTCCTACTCACCCCTCCACTTT. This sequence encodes CASSVGQGKSYSPLHF.

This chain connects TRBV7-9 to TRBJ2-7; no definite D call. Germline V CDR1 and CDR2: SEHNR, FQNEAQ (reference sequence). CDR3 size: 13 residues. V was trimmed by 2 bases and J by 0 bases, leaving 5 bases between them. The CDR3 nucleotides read TGTGCCAGCAGCTTACCCAGCTCCTACGAGCAGTACTTC. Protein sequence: CASSLPSSYEQYF.

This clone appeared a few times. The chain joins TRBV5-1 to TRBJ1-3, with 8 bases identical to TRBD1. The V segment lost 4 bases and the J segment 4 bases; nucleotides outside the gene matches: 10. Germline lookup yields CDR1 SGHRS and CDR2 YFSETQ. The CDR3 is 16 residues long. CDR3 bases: TGCGCCAGCAGCCCGGGGAGCCGGGACAGGGGAAACACCATATATTTT. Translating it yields CASSPGSRDRGNTIYF.

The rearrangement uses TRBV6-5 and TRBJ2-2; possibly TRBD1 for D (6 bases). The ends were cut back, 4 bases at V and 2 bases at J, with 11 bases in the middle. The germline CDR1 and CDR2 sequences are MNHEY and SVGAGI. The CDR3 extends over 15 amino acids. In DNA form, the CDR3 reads TGTGCCAGCAGTTGGACAGAGACAAACACCGGGGAGCTGTTTTTT. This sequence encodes CASSWTETNTGELFF.

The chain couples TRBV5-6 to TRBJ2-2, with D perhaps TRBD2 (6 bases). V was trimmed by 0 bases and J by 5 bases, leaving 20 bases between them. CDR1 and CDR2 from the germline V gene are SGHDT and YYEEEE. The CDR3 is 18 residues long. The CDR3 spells CASSLGAGAGGKTGELFF. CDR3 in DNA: TGTGCCAGCAGCTTGGGGGCCGGAGCGGGCGGAAAAACCGGGGAGCTGTTTTTT.

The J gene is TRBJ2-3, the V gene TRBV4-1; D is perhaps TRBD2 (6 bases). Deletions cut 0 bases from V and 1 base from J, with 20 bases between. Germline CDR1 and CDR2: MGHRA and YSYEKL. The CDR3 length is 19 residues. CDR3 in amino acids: CASSQEAPVPGEGTDTQYF. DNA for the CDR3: TGCGCCAGCAGCCAAGAAGCCCCGGTCCCGGGAGAGGGCACAGATACGCAGTATTTT.